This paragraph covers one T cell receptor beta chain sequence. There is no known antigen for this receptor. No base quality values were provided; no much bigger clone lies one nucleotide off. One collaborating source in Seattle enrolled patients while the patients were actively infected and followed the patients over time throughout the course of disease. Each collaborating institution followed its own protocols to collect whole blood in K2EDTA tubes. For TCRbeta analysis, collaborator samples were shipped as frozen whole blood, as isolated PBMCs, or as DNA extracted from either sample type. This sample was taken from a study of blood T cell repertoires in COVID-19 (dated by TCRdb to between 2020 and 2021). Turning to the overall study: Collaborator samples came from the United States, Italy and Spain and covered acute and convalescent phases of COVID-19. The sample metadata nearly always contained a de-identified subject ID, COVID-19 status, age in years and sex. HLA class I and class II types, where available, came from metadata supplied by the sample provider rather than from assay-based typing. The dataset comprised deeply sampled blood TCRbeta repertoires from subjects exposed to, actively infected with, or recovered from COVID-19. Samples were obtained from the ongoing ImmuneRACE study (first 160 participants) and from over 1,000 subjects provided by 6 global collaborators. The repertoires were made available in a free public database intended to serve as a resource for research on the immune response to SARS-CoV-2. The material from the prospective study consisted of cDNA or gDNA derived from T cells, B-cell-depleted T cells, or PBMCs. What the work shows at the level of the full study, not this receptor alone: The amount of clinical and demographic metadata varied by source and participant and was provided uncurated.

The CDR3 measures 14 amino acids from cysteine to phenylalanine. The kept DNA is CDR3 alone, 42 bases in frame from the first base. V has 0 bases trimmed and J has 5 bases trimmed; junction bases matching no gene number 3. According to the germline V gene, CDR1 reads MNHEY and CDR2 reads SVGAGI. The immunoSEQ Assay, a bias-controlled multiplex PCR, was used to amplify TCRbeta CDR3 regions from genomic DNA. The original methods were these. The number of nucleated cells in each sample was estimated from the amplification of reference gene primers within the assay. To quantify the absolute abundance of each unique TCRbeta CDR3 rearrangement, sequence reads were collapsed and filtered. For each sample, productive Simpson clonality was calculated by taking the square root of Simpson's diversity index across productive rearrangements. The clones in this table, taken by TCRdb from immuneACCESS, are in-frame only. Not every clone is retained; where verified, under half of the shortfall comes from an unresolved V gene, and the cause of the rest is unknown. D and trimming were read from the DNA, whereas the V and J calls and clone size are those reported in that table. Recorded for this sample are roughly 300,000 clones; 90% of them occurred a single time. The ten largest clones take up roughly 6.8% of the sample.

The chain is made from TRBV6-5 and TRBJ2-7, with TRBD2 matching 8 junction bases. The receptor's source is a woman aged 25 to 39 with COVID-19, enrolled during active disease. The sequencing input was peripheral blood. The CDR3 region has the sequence CASSYSGTRNEQYF. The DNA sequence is TGTGCCAGCAGTTACTCTGGGACTAGGAACGAGCAGTACTTC.